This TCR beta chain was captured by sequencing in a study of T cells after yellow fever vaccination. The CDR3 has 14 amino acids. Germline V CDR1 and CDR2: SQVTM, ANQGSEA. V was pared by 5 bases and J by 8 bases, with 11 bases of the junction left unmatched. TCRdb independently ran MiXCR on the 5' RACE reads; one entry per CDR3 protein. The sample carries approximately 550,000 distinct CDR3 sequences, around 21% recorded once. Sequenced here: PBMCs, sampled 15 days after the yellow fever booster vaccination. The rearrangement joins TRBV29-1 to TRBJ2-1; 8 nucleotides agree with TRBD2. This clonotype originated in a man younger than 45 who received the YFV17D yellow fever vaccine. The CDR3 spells CSVSGLAIFHEQFF. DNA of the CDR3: TGCAGCGTTAGCGGACTAGCTATTTTTCATGAGCAGTTCTTC.